A single T cell receptor (beta chain) is shown here with its context. The antigen is undetermined. This sample also contains other DNA sequences that code for the same CDR3. The data belong to a study of cytomegalovirus exposure and HLA in healthy donors. General study results and limits: It was only CMV serostatus that was available as immune exposure information.

The CDR3 runs to 15 residues. The V and J ends lost 7 bases and 0 bases, in that order; junction bases with no gene match: 7. CDR1 SGHRS and CDR2 YFSETQ come from the germline V gene. PCR primers comprised 60 Vbeta and 13 Jbeta primers. Sequenced by immunoSEQ multiplex PCR; TCRdb stores in-frame clones only, minus some. The table records about 100,000 clones, about 80% of them present only once. The TCR sequence derives from a man aged 40-49 years in good health and CMV-seronegative. Sequenced: PBMCs. The chain joins TRBV5-1 to TRBJ1-5; 7 bases fit TRBD1. This CDR3 is CASSQGGNSNQPQHF. In DNA form, the CDR3 reads TGCGCCAGCTCCCAGGGGGGTAATAGCAATCAGCCCCAGCATTTT. Full variable domain (rest looked up from reference TRBV5-1 and TRBJ1-5): KAGVTQTPRYLIKTRGQQVTLSCSPISGHRSVSWYQQTPGQGLQFLFEYFSETQRNKGNFPGRFSGRQFSNSRSEMNVSTLELGDSALYLCASSQGGNSNQPQHFGDGTRLSIL.